These 20 T cell receptor beta chains came from one sample sequenced in a study of blood T cell repertoires in COVID-19. TCRdb's copy holds only in-frame clones and misses some; the assay was immunoSEQ multiplex PCR. The sample shows under 350,000 clones, 85% to 90% of them seen only once. The sequencing input was peripheral blood. These receptors originate from a human donor in a cohort sampled during active COVID-19.

The rearrangement joins TRBV6-2 or TRBV6-3 to TRBJ2-7; D is possibly TRBD2 (6 bases). CDR1 is MNHEY, CDR2 SVGEGT, per germline. V lost 4 bases and J lost 3, with 16 bases in between. There are 15 residues in the CDR3. DNA of the CDR3: TGTGCCAGCAGTTCACCTAGCGAGACCCTCTACGAGCAGTACTTC. Translation gives CASSSPSETLYEQYF.

The chain has TRBV7-9 and TRBJ2-7; TRBD1 agrees at 8 bases. The CDR3 is 15 amino acids. V shed 4 bases, J shed 5 bases, and the junction held 10 bases outside the gene matches. The germline V gene has CDR1 SEHNR and CDR2 FQNEAQ (reference sequence). The CDR3 region is CASSSWTGTRNEQYF. The CDR3 DNA reads as TGTGCCAGCAGCTCATGGACAGGGACGAGGAACGAGCAGTACTTC.

V gene TRBV7-2 combines with J gene TRBJ2-5, with D possibly TRBD2 on 5 matching bases. There are 15 residues in the CDR3. Germline CDR1 is SGHTA and CDR2 is FQGNSA. The V end lost 1 base, the J end lost 5 bases, and 14 bases lay between the germline ends. The CDR3 here is CASSLDTGLDETQYF. The CDR3 DNA sequence: TGTGCCAGCAGCTTAGACACGGGATTGGATGAGACCCAGTACTTC.

The V and J genes are TRBV27 and TRBJ1-6; the D gene is possibly TRBD1 (5 bases). This CDR3 contains 17 residues. V was shortened by 0 bases and J by 11 bases, with 20 bases between the two germline ends. Germline lookup yields CDR1 MNHEY and CDR2 SMNVEV (reference sequence). CDR3 protein: CASSLSGRGRNGPPLHF. The CDR3 DNA reads TGTGCCAGCAGTTTATCGGGGAGGGGTCGAAATGGTCCACCCCTCCACTTT.

This clone was seen a single time. CDR3 region: CASSQDWAGGEQYF. CDR3 nucleotide sequence: TGCGCCAGCAGCCAAGATTGGGCGGGAGGGGAGCAGTACTTC. The chain carries TRBV4-1 and TRBJ2-7; TRBD2 matches at 9 bases. CDR3 size: 14 residues. Trimming at V came to 0 bases and at J to 7 bases, leaving 4 bases not matched to a gene. Germline V gives CDR1 MGHRA, CDR2 YSYEKL.

The V and J genes are TRBV9 and TRBJ1-2; 10 bases agree with TRBD1. After removal of 0 bases from V and 4 bases from J, the junction contained 6 bases not matched to a gene. Germline CDR1 reads SGDLS; CDR2 reads YYNGEE. The CDR3 totals 16 residues. Here the CDR3 DNA reads TGTGCCAGCAGCGTAGGAGGACAGGGGGGTAGCTATGGCTACACCTTC. Translated, it gives CASSVGGQGGSYGYTF. Complete variable domain (other parts from reference TRBV9 and TRBJ1-2): DSGVTQTPKHLITATGQRVTLRCSPRSGDLSVYWYQQSLDQGLQFLIQYYNGEERAKGNILERFSAQQFPDLHSELNLSSLELGDSALYFCASSVGGQGGSYGYTFGSGTRLTVV.

This rearrangement joins TRBV29-1 to TRBJ2-1, with 7 bases lining up with TRBD2. Germline V gene lookup returns CDR1 SQVTM and CDR2 ANQGSEA. V shed 6 bases, J shed 6 bases, and the junction held 5 bases outside the gene matches. The CDR3 has 12 residues. CDR3: CSVRRLANEQFF. For the CDR3, the DNA is TGCAGCGTCCGAAGACTAGCCAATGAGCAGTTCTTC.

This chain uses TRBV10-3 with TRBJ2-1; TRBD2 might be the D (5 bases). The germline CDR1 and CDR2 sequences are ENHRY and SYGVKD. V was pared by 4 bases and J by 3 bases, with 10 bases between. The CDR3 has 14 residues. As DNA, the CDR3 is TGTGCCATCAGTGGGCTCGAGGGCTACAATGAGCAGTTCTTC. This gives the protein CAISGLEGYNEQFF.

V usage is TRBV11-2 and J usage is TRBJ1-5, with a weak D call TRBD1 (6 bases). The CDR3 totals 14 residues. V was pared by 1 base and J by 9 bases, with 13 bases between. The germline gives CDR1 SGHAT, CDR2 FQNNGV. The CDR3 coding sequence is TGTGCCAGCAGCTTAGGTACAGGGTCTTTGCCCCAGCATTTT. Its translation is CASSLGTGSLPQHF.

The count of this clone is one. The chain couples TRBV7-9 to TRBJ1-3, with no clear D. V was shortened by 3 bases and J by 0 bases, with 12 bases between the two germline ends. CDR1 is SEHNR, CDR2 FQNEAQ, per germline (reference sequence). This CDR3 spans 16 amino acids. Here the CDR3 DNA reads TGTGCCAGCAGCTTTCCGTTAGTACTCTCTGGAAACACCATATATTTT. Protein: CASSFPLVLSGNTIYF.

The chain combines TRBV29-1 with TRBJ2-7; D uncertain. V dropped 7 bases and J dropped 5 bases, with 18 bases sitting between them. Germline assignment: CDR1 SQVTM and CDR2 ANQGSEA. There are 13 residues in the CDR3. DNA of the CDR3: TGCAGCGCCCTTTTGAAGAGCCCGAACGAGCAGTACTTC. Translated, it gives CSALLKSPNEQYF.

This chain connects TRBV3-1 (or the pseudogene TRBV3-2) to TRBJ1-2; possibly TRBD1 for D (6 bases). The CDR3 extends over 14 amino acids. Trimming cost V 4 bases and J 4 bases, with 13 bases left between them. Germline CDR1 LGHDT, CDR2 YNNKEL (reference sequence). This CDR3 reads CASSLKGGGYGYTF. For the CDR3, the DNA is TGTGCCAGCAGCCTAAAAGGGGGTGGCTATGGCTACACCTTC.

This clone was detected only once. CDR3 DNA sequence: TGCAGTGCTGCCCGGGGGGGAGGCTACACCTTC. The encoded protein is CSAARGGGYTF. The V and J genes are TRBV20-1 and TRBJ1-2; D might be TRBD1 (5 bases). The CDR3 contains 11 residues. Germline assignment: CDR1 DFQATT and CDR2 SNEGSKA (reference sequence). Trimming stripped 5 bases from V and 8 bases from J, with 12 bases between.

This rearrangement joins TRBV28 to TRBJ1-2, with D possibly TRBD1 on 6 matching bases. Germline V gene data show CDR1 as MDHEN and CDR2 as SYDVKM. V lost 8 bases and J 6 bases, leaving 19 bases between the germline ends. The CDR3 contains 14 residues. The CDR3 region has the DNA TGTGCCAGCCTTCCCAATGGGGGCGCGAATGGCTACACCTTC. This codes for CASLPNGGANGYTF.

This clone was observed once. V gene TRBV6-5 combines with J gene TRBJ1-5; perhaps TRBD1 as D (6 bases). In germline, CDR1 is MNHEY, CDR2 SVGAGI. This CDR3 has 15 amino acids. V lost 6 bases and J 1 base, leaving 13 bases between the germline ends. The DNA of the CDR3 is TGTGCCAGCAGCCCGGGACAACTGAGCAATCAGCCCCAGCATTTT. Its protein is CASSPGQLSNQPQHF.

A few counts support this clone. The chain joins TRBV27 to TRBJ2-7; possibly TRBD1 for D (7 bases). This CDR3 has 15 residues. Germline CDR1 is MNHEY and CDR2 is SMNVEV (reference sequence). Trimming took off 2 bases at V and 2 bases at J, with 13 bases between the two ends. For the CDR3, the DNA is TGTGCCAGCAGTTTAAGGGGGGACAGAGCCTACGAGCAGTACTTC. Protein: CASSLRGDRAYEQYF.

The V gene is TRBV2, the J gene TRBJ1-1; D unresolved. V was pared by 5 bases and J by 2 bases, with 12 bases between. Germline V lookup: CDR1 SNHLY, CDR2 FYNNEI. This CDR3 is 14 amino acids long. CDR3 loop: CASSLALPNTEAFF. CDR3 sequence (DNA): TGTGCCAGCAGTCTGGCCCTCCCCAACACTGAAGCTTTCTTT.

The rearrangement links TRBV28 to TRBJ2-7; 9 nucleotides align to TRBD1. Germline V gene data show CDR1 as MDHEN and CDR2 as SYDVKM. V dropped 6 bases and J dropped 9; count of bases not matched to a gene: 6. The CDR3 is made up of 12 amino acids. Written as DNA, the CDR3 is TGTGCCAGCAGGAGGGACAGGGTGATGCAGTACTTC. Protein product: CASRRDRVMQYF.

Only one count was recorded for this clone. The J gene is TRBJ1-5, the V gene TRBV6-2 or TRBV6-3; D is possibly TRBD1 (5 bases). This CDR3 region has 16 residues. The germline V gene has CDR1 MNHEY and CDR2 SVGEGT. V lost 5 bases to trimming and J lost 4 bases, with 18 bases between them. The CDR3 protein is CASSNVLLAGNQPQHF. The CDR3 DNA is TGTGCCAGCAGTAATGTATTGTTGGCAGGGAATCAGCCCCAGCATTTT.

This rearrangement joins TRBV5-1 to TRBJ1-1; D unresolved. The CDR3 has 17 residues. Trimming removed 4 bases at V and 0 bases at J, with 19 bases between. Looked up from germline, CDR1 is SGHRS and CDR2 is YFSETQ. CDR3 loop: CASSHPNGREVNTEAFF. The CDR3 nucleotides read TGCGCCAGCAGCCACCCCAACGGAAGGGAGGTGAACACTGAAGCTTTCTTT.